This T cell receptor beta chain was sequenced for a study of shared T cell receptors in the human thymus. Data came from immunoSEQ multiplex PCR; TCRdb stores just in-frame clones and leaves some out. The sample lists about 660,000 clones; around 87% were seen once. The CDR3 extends over 15 amino acids. J gave up 5 bases and V 3 bases, and 8 bases lay outside the gene matches. CDR1 is SGHRS, CDR2 YFSETQ, per germline. In addition, the sample was reused for a study of human thymus T cells. Per that study: It was from resections taken during corrective heart surgery that the thymus tissue came. An apparent bias in V and J gene usage was seen in thymic and blood repertoires. What related research reported was that thymic repertoires overlapped highly among unrelated individuals.

Sequencing was carried out using thymocytes. The chain is built from TRBV5-1 and TRBJ2-3; TRBD2 aligns across 8 bases. This receptor was taken from a boy in the first two years of life with a congenital heart defect. CDR3 nucleotides: TGCGCCAGCAGCTACCCCGGGGGGGCCCTAGATACGCAGTATTTT. Amino acids: CASSYPGGALDTQYF. The variable domain in full, completed from reference TRBV5-1 and TRBJ2-3, reads KAGVTQTPRYLIKTRGQQVTLSCSPISGHRSVSWYQQTPGQGLQFLFEYFSETQRNKGNFPGRFSGRQFSNSRSEMNVSTLELGDSALYLCASSYPGGALDTQYFGPGTRLTVL.